This is a list of T cell receptor beta chains from one sample in a study of blood T cell repertoires in COVID-19. The table came from immunoSEQ multiplex PCR; TCRdb's copy has only in-frame clones and leaves some out. The table records around 160,000 clones, around 82% of them present only once. Input material: peripheral blood. The receptors shown here come from a man aged 60 to 69 with active or convalescent COVID-19. Both conserved end residues are part of each CDR3. D genes are given only for firm matches. Clone size is stated in some rows and not others, as once, few, many or a class when expanded.

clone_size: .
v_call: TRBV7-6
d_call: TRBD1
j_call: TRBJ1-1
cdr3_aa: CASSPSNRGNTEAFF
cdr3_nt: TGTGCCAGCAGCCCCTCAAACAGGGGGAACACTGAAGCTTTCTTT

clone_size: few
v_call: TRBV7-3
d_call: .
j_call: TRBJ2-7
cdr3_aa: CASSLSPADSYEQYF
cdr3_nt: TGTGCCAGCAGCTTATCGCCCGCGGACTCCTACGAGCAGTACTTC

clone_size: .
v_call: TRBV5-1
d_call: .
j_call: TRBJ2-5
cdr3_aa: CASLGDNQETQYF
cdr3_nt: TGCGCCAGCTTGGGGGACAACCAAGAGACCCAGTACTTC

clone_size: .
v_call: TRBV30
d_call: .
j_call: TRBJ1-4
cdr3_aa: CAWSQQGQLFF
cdr3_nt: TGTGCCTGGAGTCAACAGGGCCAACTGTTTTTT

clone_size: .
v_call: TRBV25-1
d_call: .
j_call: TRBJ1-2
cdr3_aa: CASSRDYNYGYTF
cdr3_nt: TGTGCCAGCAGCCGGGATTATAACTATGGCTACACCTTC

clone_size: .
v_call: TRBV28
d_call: .
j_call: TRBJ1-6
cdr3_aa: CASSLPQGNNSPLHF
cdr3_nt: TGTGCCAGCAGTTTGCCGCAGGGGAATAATTCACCCCTCCACTTT

clone_size: .
v_call: TRBV7-2
d_call: .
j_call: TRBJ2-7
cdr3_aa: CASSLSPISSYEQYF
cdr3_nt: TGTGCCAGCAGCTTGTCCCCAATCAGCTCCTACGAGCAGTACTTC

clone_size: .
v_call: TRBV24-1
d_call: .
j_call: TRBJ2-3
cdr3_aa: CATSDLGSPTDTQYF
cdr3_nt: TGTGCCACCAGTGATTTGGGTAGCCCCACAGATACGCAGTATTTT

clone_size: many
v_call: TRBV14
d_call: .
j_call: TRBJ2-2
cdr3_aa: CASSQDWGAGELFF
cdr3_nt: TGTGCCAGCAGCCAAGATTGGGGGGCCGGGGAGCTGTTTTTT

clone_size: .
v_call: TRBV6-5
d_call: .
j_call: TRBJ2-5
cdr3_aa: CASSSQDSQETQYF
cdr3_nt: TGTGCCAGCAGTTCCCAGGACAGTCAAGAGACCCAGTACTTC

clone_size: .
v_call: TRBV5-4
d_call: .
j_call: TRBJ2-2
cdr3_aa: CASSLQGGLTGELFF
cdr3_nt: TGTGCCAGCAGCTTACAGGGTGGGCTCACCGGGGAGCTGTTTTTT

clone_size: .
v_call: TRBV7-9
d_call: .
j_call: TRBJ1-2
cdr3_aa: CASSAPELGPGYGYTF
cdr3_nt: TGTGCCAGCAGCGCACCGGAACTAGGGCCGGGCTATGGCTACACCTTC

clone_size: .
v_call: TRBV7-8
d_call: TRBD1
j_call: TRBJ2-2
cdr3_aa: CASTPRQGRFSTGELFF
cdr3_nt: TGTGCCAGCACCCCGAGACAGGGCAGGTTTAGCACCGGGGAGCTGTTTTTT

clone_size: .
v_call: TRBV27
d_call: .
j_call: TRBJ1-2
cdr3_aa: CASSGQGYGYTF
cdr3_nt: TGTGCCAGCAGTGGGCAGGGGTATGGCTACACCTTC

clone_size: many
v_call: TRBV18
d_call: TRBD1
j_call: TRBJ2-1
cdr3_aa: CASSRDRVQQFF
cdr3_nt: TGTGCCAGCTCACGCGACAGGGTTCAACAGTTCTTC

clone_size: .
v_call: TRBV11-2
d_call: .
j_call: TRBJ2-1
cdr3_aa: CASSSGPPLNEQFF
cdr3_nt: TGTGCCAGCAGCTCAGGGCCCCCTCTCAATGAGCAGTTCTTC

clone_size: .
v_call: TRBV7-2
d_call: .
j_call: TRBJ2-1
cdr3_aa: CASSGQGGDEQFF
cdr3_nt: TGTGCCAGCAGTGGACAGGGAGGGGATGAGCAGTTCTTC

clone_size: .
v_call: TRBV6-5
d_call: TRBD1
j_call: TRBJ2-1
cdr3_aa: CASSYRGPYNEQFF
cdr3_nt: TGTGCCAGCAGTTACAGGGGGCCCTACAATGAGCAGTTCTTC

clone_size: .
v_call: TRBV7-8
d_call: TRBD2
j_call: TRBJ2-7
cdr3_aa: CASSFGKGAGVPYEQYF
cdr3_nt: TGTGCCAGCAGCTTCGGGAAAGGGGCGGGAGTCCCCTACGAGCAGTACTTC

clone_size: .
v_call: TRBV2
d_call: TRBD2
j_call: TRBJ2-3
cdr3_aa: CASIRSGSTDTQYF
cdr3_nt: TGTGCCAGCATTCGTAGCGGGAGCACAGATACGCAGTATTTT

clone_size: .
v_call: TRBV24-1
d_call: .
j_call: TRBJ1-5
cdr3_aa: CATSGRTYDQPQHF
cdr3_nt: TGTGCCACTTCTGGGCGTACTTATGATCAGCCCCAGCATTTT

clone_size: many
v_call: TRBV28
d_call: TRBD2
j_call: TRBJ2-1
cdr3_aa: CASRGRAPYNEQFF
cdr3_nt: TGTGCCAGCAGGGGGAGGGCCCCCTACAATGAGCAGTTCTTC

clone_size: .
v_call: TRBV9
d_call: .
j_call: TRBJ1-1
cdr3_aa: CASSVVAGSDTEAFF
cdr3_nt: TGTGCCAGCAGCGTAGTGGCGGGGTCAGACACTGAAGCTTTCTTT

clone_size: .
v_call: TRBV3-1/TRBV3-2
d_call: .
j_call: TRBJ2-5
cdr3_aa: CASSRPTQAVETQYF
cdr3_nt: TGTGCCAGCAGCCGACCAACGCAGGCAGTGGAGACCCAGTACTTC

clone_size: .
v_call: TRBV20-1
d_call: .
j_call: TRBJ1-1
cdr3_aa: CSASLGANTEAFF
cdr3_nt: TGCAGTGCTAGTTTGGGAGCTAACACTGAAGCTTTCTTT

clone_size: .
v_call: TRBV9
d_call: TRBD1
j_call: TRBJ1-2
cdr3_aa: CASSPHARDRISGYTF
cdr3_nt: TGTGCCAGCAGCCCTCACGCCCGGGACAGGATCTCAGGCTACACCTTC

clone_size: few
v_call: TRBV15
d_call: .
j_call: TRBJ1-2
cdr3_aa: CATSRDGYYGYTF
cdr3_nt: TGTGCCACCAGCAGAGACGGGTACTATGGCTACACCTTC

clone_size: .
v_call: TRBV9
d_call: .
j_call: TRBJ2-2
cdr3_aa: CASSRDSNTGELFF
cdr3_nt: TGTGCCAGCAGCAGAGACAGCAACACCGGGGAGCTGTTTTTT

clone_size: .
v_call: TRBV29-1
d_call: .
j_call: TRBJ1-1
cdr3_aa: CSVTGTRNTGIDTEAFF
cdr3_nt: TGCAGCGTCACCGGGACACGAAATACGGGGATAGACACTGAAGCTTTCTTT